These T cell receptor beta chains were read from a single sample in a study of blood T cells in healthy people across ages. TCRdb processed the 5' RACE reads anew with MiXCR; each CDR3 protein has one entry. This table has hundreds of thousands of distinct CDR3 sequences, 20% to 25% appearing once. Sequencing used blood. The receptors stem from a man aged 65 to 85 in good health. The CDR3 runs from the conserved cysteine through the conserved F or W. The D gene is left open where the match is weak. Expanded clones are given a class, and other clones once, few, many or no size at all.

j_call v_call clone_size d_call cdr3_nt cdr3_aa
TRBJ2-3 TRBV5-1 few TRBD1 TGCGCCAGCAGCCGACAGGGGTCGGCGGCAGATACGCAGTATTTT CASSRQGSAADTQYF
TRBJ1-5 TRBV21-1 few . TGTGCCAGCAGCAACAAACGTGGGGGCCAGCCCCAGCATTTT CASSNKRGGQPQHF
TRBJ2-3 TRBV5-1 many . TGCGCCAGCAGCTTTATTGATACGCAGTATTTT CASSFIDTQYF
TRBJ2-1 TRBV20-1 few . TGCAGTGCCCCCCACAGGGTGAGGAATGAGCAGTTCTTC CSAPHRVRNEQFF
TRBJ2-1 TRBV20-1 . . TGCAGTGCCACCCACCTATGGAATGAGCAGTTCTTC CSATHLWNEQFF
TRBJ2-4 TRBV4-2 . . TGTGCCAGCAGCCAAGCAATAGGGGGAAACATTCAGTACTTC CASSQAIGGNIQYF
TRBJ1-3 TRBV3-1 few . TGTGCCAGCAGTGTACTAGGGGGAGGAAACACCATATATTTT CASSVLGGGNTIYF
TRBJ2-1 TRBV7-2 . TRBD2 TGTGCCAGCAGCTCCCAAGCGGGATCCTACAATGAGCAGTTCTTC CASSSQAGSYNEQFF
TRBJ1-1 TRBV6-5 . . TGTGCCAGCAGTTCCCAAGGACGGTACATGAACACTGAAGCTTTCTTT CASSSQGRYMNTEAFF
TRBJ2-4 TRBV13 few . TGTGCCAGCAGACCTCTCAACATCATGCGGGGAGCAGCCAAAAACATTCAGTACTTC CASRPLNIMRGAAKNIQYF
TRBJ1-1 TRBV29-1 . TRBD1 TGCAGCGTTGGGGGAAAAAGACAGGGGGCGGGGAACACTGAAGCTTTCTTT CSVGGKRQGAGNTEAFF
TRBJ2-1 TRBV3-1 few . TGTGCCAGCAGCCTCCCACTGGGGCAAGGGAATGAGCAGTTCTTC CASSLPLGQGNEQFF
TRBJ2-5 TRBV14 . . TGTGCCAGCAGTCGTACGGTGGGGGGCCTTCAAGAGACCCAGTACTTC CASSRTVGGLQETQYF
TRBJ2-3 TRBV29-1 . TRBD1 TGCAGCGTTGGCTGGGACAGGGGAGGAGATACGCAGTATTTT CSVGWDRGGDTQYF
TRBJ1-1 TRBV28 . TRBD1 TGTGCCAGCAGTTTATCGGACAGGGCGGAGGGAGCTTTCTTT CASSLSDRAEGAFF
TRBJ2-1 TRBV5-5 . . TGTGCCAGCAGTCGGGATGAGGCAGGGTGGAATGAGCAGTTCTTC CASSRDEAGWNEQFF
TRBJ2-1 TRBV5-6 few TRBD2 TGTGCCAGCACCGAACTAGCGGGGAGAACCAGCTCCTACAATGAGCAGTTCTTC CASTELAGRTSSYNEQFF
TRBJ2-7 TRBV5-1 . TRBD2 TGCGCCAGCAGCCCTACCGGGACTAGCGACTACGAGCAGTACTTC CASSPTGTSDYEQYF
TRBJ2-1 TRBV20-1 few TRBD2 TGCAGTGCTAGAGTTGGGACTAGCGGGAGTATCCCTGAGCAGTTCTTC CSARVGTSGSIPEQFF
TRBJ2-7 TRBV4-3 . . TGCGCCAGCAGCCAAGTCTTAGCACAGGGCTACGAGCAGTACTTC CASSQVLAQGYEQYF